The 24 T cell receptor beta chains reported below all come from one sample, sequenced in a study of radiotherapy plus CTLA-4 blockade in lung cancer. Profiled with immunoSEQ multiplex PCR; TCRdb holds only in-frame clones, not every one. The sample consists of approximately 57,000 clones, approximately 82% of them appearing once. The sample here was peripheral blood, taken from a patient treated with radiotherapy plus ipilimumab. The receptors originated from a human donor with non-small cell lung cancer whose response to radiotherapy plus ipilimumab could not be evaluated.

V is TRBV19 and J is TRBJ1-5; D is perhaps TRBD1 (6 bases). Germline V gene sequence: CDR1 LNHDA, CDR2 SQIVND (reference sequence). This CDR3 is built from 16 residues. The V end was cut by 3 bases, the J end by 3 bases, with 15 bases between. The CDR3 reads CASSMGRQEPNQPQHF. The DNA of the CDR3 is TGTGCCAGTAGTATGGGACGACAGGAACCCAATCAGCCCCAGCATTTT. The full variable domain, with the rest looked up from reference TRBV19 and TRBJ1-5, is DGGITQSPKYLFRKEGQNVTLSCEQNLNHDAMYWYRQDPGQGLRLIYYSQIVNDFQKGDIAEGYSVSREKKESFPLTVTSAQKNPTAFYLCASSMGRQEPNQPQHFGDGTRLSIL.

The chain joins TRBV5-1 to TRBJ2-7, with 7 bases fitting TRBD2. This CDR3 has 14 amino acids. Germline lookup yields CDR1 SGHRS and CDR2 YFSETQ. The junction had 5 bases not matched to a gene; V was cut back by 0 bases and J by 5 bases. CDR3 residues: CASSLAPGRDEQYF. The CDR3 DNA is TGCGCCAGCAGCTTGGCACCAGGGAGGGACGAGCAGTACTTC.

The chain links TRBV4-1 to TRBJ2-1; 15 bases are a match to TRBD2. The CDR3 runs to 18 residues. The V and J ends lost 2 bases and 9 bases, in that order; junction bases with no gene match: 11. CDR1 and CDR2 (germline): MGHRA, YSYEKL. CDR3 sequence (DNA): TGCGCCAGCAGCCAACTAGACCTTGGACTAGCGGGGGGGCGTGAGCAGTTCTTC. This encodes CASSQLDLGLAGGREQFF.

V usage is TRBV7-2 and J usage is TRBJ1-5; maybe TRBD1 (6 bases). This CDR3 contains 16 residues. Germline CDR1 reads SGHTA; CDR2 reads FQGNSA. Between the trimmed V and J ends, which lost 6 bases and 4 bases, there was a span of 19 bases. As DNA, the CDR3 is TGTGCCAGCAGTTATGAGACTTCCAGGGGAAATCAGCCCCAGCATTTT. Residues: CASSYETSRGNQPQHF.

The gene calls are TRBV4-1 and TRBJ1-2; 7 nucleotides line up with TRBD1. The CDR3 loop spans 13 amino acids. The germline gives CDR1 MGHRA, CDR2 YSYEKL. Unmatched junction bases numbered 1, after V lost 4 bases and J lost 2 bases. The CDR3 nucleotides are TGCGCCAGCAGCCCGGGACAGAACTATGGCTACACCTTC. Encoded protein: CASSPGQNYGYTF.

This clone is termed medium-sized. The chain uses TRBV5-6 and TRBJ2-7; TRBD1 aligns across 9 bases. Germline CDR1 SGHDT, CDR2 YYEEEE. V was pared by 7 bases and J by 2 bases, with 10 bases of the junction left unmatched. The CDR3 contains 15 residues. This CDR3 reads CASATPRTGAYEQYF. Here the CDR3 DNA reads TGTGCCAGCGCTACCCCGAGGACAGGGGCCTACGAGCAGTACTTC.

CDR3 amino acids: CASSLTGARYGYTF. DNA of the CDR3: TGTGCCAGCAGCTTGACAGGCGCTCGGTATGGCTACACCTTC. The chain recombines TRBV5-8 with TRBJ1-2, with a weak D call TRBD1 (5 bases). Germline CDR1 and CDR2: SGHTS and YDEGEE. Trimming cost V 1 base and J 5 bases, with 12 bases left between them. CDR3 length: 14 residues.

This clone was observed a handful of times. The V gene is TRBV7-2, the J gene TRBJ2-5; D possibly corresponds to TRBD2 (7 bases). Trimming removed 3 bases from V and 5 bases from J, with 13 bases in between. The CDR3 is 14 amino acids. Germline V CDR1 and CDR2: SGHTA, FQGNSA. CDR3 nucleotides: TGTGCCAGCAGCTTGGGGGGGGCGAGTGAGACCCAGTACTTC. Translation: CASSLGGASETQYF.

The chain employs TRBV10-2 and TRBJ2-1, with 10 bases fitting TRBD2. The length of the CDR3 is 16 residues. The V gene's germline CDR1 is WSHSY and CDR2 SAAADI. J lost 4 bases, V lost 6 bases, and 9 bases had no gene match. DNA for the CDR3: TGCGCCAGCAGGGGGGCTAGCGGGAGCCGGTACAATGAGCAGTTCTTC. This sequence encodes CASRGASGSRYNEQFF.

V is TRBV7-9 and J is TRBJ2-3; a weak D match, TRBD2 (6 bases). Germline values: CDR1 SEHNR, CDR2 FQNEAQ (reference sequence). The CDR3 is 18 amino acids. Trimming shortened V by 5 bases and J by 2 bases, and 23 bases separated the two germline ends. The CDR3 DNA reads as TGTGCCAGCAGCGAGGGGTTGGTAGCGGCTTTTTTCACAGATACGCAGTATTTT. It encodes CASSEGLVAAFFTDTQYF.

The chain recombines TRBV19 with TRBJ1-6; D perhaps matches TRBD1 (5 bases). This CDR3 is 15 amino acids long. Trimming took 4 bases from V and 8 from J, leaving 15 bases between them. From germline, CDR1 is LNHDA and CDR2 SQIVND (reference sequence). The CDR3 DNA is TGTGCCAGTAGTAAACTACAGGCCGTGGATTCACCCCTCCACTTT. Protein product: CASSKLQAVDSPLHF. Full variable domain (outside the CDR3, taken from reference TRBV19 and TRBJ1-6): DGGITQSPKYLFRKEGQNVTLSCEQNLNHDAMYWYRQDPGQGLRLIYYSQIVNDFQKGDIAEGYSVSREKKESFPLTVTSAQKNPTAFYLCASSKLQAVDSPLHFGNGTRLTVT.

The V and J genes are TRBV5-5 and TRBJ2-7; the match to TRBD1 covers 7 bases. With V trimmed by 1 base and J by 2 bases, 15 bases remained unmatched. Germline values: CDR1 SGHKS, CDR2 YYEKEE (reference sequence). The CDR3 covers 18 residues. Here the CDR3 DNA reads TGTGCCAGCAGCTTGACAATAAACCCGGGACAGACTACCTACGAGCAGTACTTC. This codes for CASSLTINPGQTTYEQYF.

The V and J genes are TRBV5-1 and TRBJ2-5; 8 bases align to TRBD2. The germline V gene encodes CDR1 SGHRS and CDR2 YFSETQ. The V segment lost 5 bases and the J segment 5 bases; nucleotides outside the gene matches: 2. The CDR3 contains 12 residues. The CDR3 loop is CASSPGGETQYF. The CDR3 bases are TGCGCCAGCAGTCCGGGGGGGGAGACCCAGTACTTC.

The chain carries TRBV30 and TRBJ1-3; D is possibly TRBD1 (6 bases). This CDR3 is built from 17 residues. The germline gives CDR1 GTSNPN, CDR2 SVGIG (reference sequence). With 2 bases removed from V and 0 bases from J, the gap between germline ends came to 17 bases. DNA for the CDR3: TGTGCCTGGAGTCCAACAGGGACGTGGTTCTCTGGAAACACCATATATTTT. This sequence encodes CAWSPTGTWFSGNTIYF.

V gene TRBV7-9 combines with J gene TRBJ2-3; the match to TRBD1 covers 7 bases. The CDR3 is 13 amino acids. V was pared by 3 bases and J by 6 bases, with 3 bases of the junction left unmatched. The germline V gene has CDR1 SEHNR and CDR2 FQNEAQ (reference sequence). The CDR3 loop is CASSFEGADTQYF. CDR3 DNA sequence: TGTGCCAGCAGCTTTGAGGGGGCGGATACGCAGTATTTT.

V and J are TRBV27 and TRBJ1-1; 9 positions agree with TRBD1. V trimming: 8 bases; J trimming: 2 bases; junction bases outside the gene matches: 15. Germline CDR1 and CDR2: MNHEY and SMNVEV (reference sequence). This CDR3 is built from 17 residues. CDR3 in DNA: TGTGCCAGCCTGGGTTTCGGGACAGGGCAACTTAACACTGAAGCTTTCTTT. It translates to CASLGFGTGQLNTEAFF.

CDR3 bases: TGTGCCAGCAGGGAGTTAGCAGCTTTCTTT. Amino acid sequence: CASRELAAFF. The genes are TRBV11-3 and TRBJ1-1; D is uncertain. This CDR3 has 10 residues. V was cut by 6 bases and J by 10 bases, with 9 bases left in between. Germline CDR1 is SGHNT and CDR2 is YENEEA.

This chain links TRBV11-2 with TRBJ1-6; 7 bases line up with TRBD1. The germline gives CDR1 SGHAT, CDR2 FQNNGV. This CDR3 has 14 residues. Losses at the gene ends were 1 base for V and 14 bases for J; bases not matched to a gene: 8. In DNA form, the CDR3 reads TGTGCCAGCAGCTTAGGGACAGGACACCCGACCCTCCACTTT. Translated: CASSLGTGHPTLHF.

The genes are TRBV28 and TRBJ1-5; 10 nucleotides agree with TRBD1. Germline trimming cut 5 bases from V and 4 bases from J; bases unmatched to any gene: 5. There are 15 residues in the CDR3. Germline CDR1 reads MDHEN; CDR2 reads SYDVKM. The CDR3 DNA reads TGTGCCAGCAGTCCGGACAGGGGGAGGAATCAGCCCCAGCATTTT. Amino acid sequence: CASSPDRGRNQPQHF. The full variable domain, completed using reference TRBV28 and TRBJ1-5, is DVKVTQSSRYLVKRTGEKVFLECVQDMDHENMFWYRQDPGLGLRLIYFSYDVKMKEKGDIPEGYSVSREKKERFSLILESASTNQTSMYLCASSPDRGRNQPQHFGDGTRLSIL.

The chain is built from TRBV15 and TRBJ2-3, with 10 positions matching TRBD2. The ends lost 1 base at V and 3 bases at J; junction bases unmatched: 1. The germline V gene encodes CDR1 LNHNV and CDR2 YYDKDF (reference sequence). The CDR3 is 15 amino acids. CDR3: CATSRGTSGTDTQYF. CDR3 nucleotide sequence: TGTGCCACCAGCAGAGGGACTAGCGGTACAGATACGCAGTATTTT.

This clone occurred a few times. V gene TRBV5-1 combines with J gene TRBJ2-1, with 12 bases lining up with TRBD1. CDR3 length: 16 amino acids. Trimming at V came to 4 bases and at J to 6 bases, leaving 8 bases not matched to a gene. From germline, CDR1 is SGHRS and CDR2 YFSETQ. CDR3 nucleotides: TGCGCCAGCAGCCCGGCCGGGACAGGGGGCTTCAATGAGCAGTTCTTC. Protein sequence: CASSPAGTGGFNEQFF.

The J gene is TRBJ2-1, the V gene TRBV2; D perhaps matches TRBD1 (5 bases). The V end lost 2 bases, the J end lost 0 bases, and 11 bases lay between the germline ends. Germline V gives CDR1 SNHLY, CDR2 FYNNEI. The CDR3 loop spans 16 amino acids. In DNA form, the CDR3 reads TGTGCCAGCAGTGAAAGTTGGGGCCACTCCTACAATGAGCAGTTCTTC. This encodes CASSESWGHSYNEQFF.

V is TRBV7-2 and J is TRBJ2-1; 7 nucleotides match TRBD2. Germline V gene sequence: CDR1 SGHTA, CDR2 FQGNSA. This CDR3 has 15 residues. Unmatched junction bases numbered 9, after V lost 6 bases and J lost 4 bases. The CDR3 is CASRDLRGGYNEQFF. CDR3 nucleotide sequence: TGTGCCAGCAGAGACCTTCGCGGGGGATACAATGAGCAGTTCTTC.

The chain joins TRBV9 to TRBJ2-7, with 9 bases matching TRBD1. The CDR3 loop spans 17 amino acids. Germline V gene lookup returns CDR1 SGDLS and CDR2 YYNGEE. The trim removed 1 base at V and 5 bases at J, leaving 13 bases unmatched. The CDR3 is CASSVRGGQGIGDEQYF. The CDR3 DNA follows: TGTGCCAGCAGCGTAAGGGGAGGACAGGGGATAGGTGACGAGCAGTACTTC.